The present TCR beta chain was sequenced within a study of blood T cells in healthy people across ages. Using a J-beta primer mix together with a sample-barcoded 5' primer, a second PCR was run for about 6 to 12 cycles. One entry per CDR3 protein results from TCRdb running MiXCR on the 5' RACE reads. The sample contains about a million distinct CDR3 sequences, around 54% of which appear only once. Germline CDR1 SQVTM, CDR2 ANQGSEA. Trimming pared 4 bases from V and 11 bases from J, leaving 20 bases between. CDR3 length: 13 residues. This clonotype was obtained from a woman in her sixties or seventies in good health. The sample comprised blood. This chain connects TRBV29-1 to TRBJ2-5, with D tentatively TRBD1 or TRBD2 (5 bases each). The CDR3 loop is CSVGRDGSNEQYF. The CDR3, as DNA: TGCAGCGTTGGCCGGGACGGATCTAATGAGCAGTACTTC.